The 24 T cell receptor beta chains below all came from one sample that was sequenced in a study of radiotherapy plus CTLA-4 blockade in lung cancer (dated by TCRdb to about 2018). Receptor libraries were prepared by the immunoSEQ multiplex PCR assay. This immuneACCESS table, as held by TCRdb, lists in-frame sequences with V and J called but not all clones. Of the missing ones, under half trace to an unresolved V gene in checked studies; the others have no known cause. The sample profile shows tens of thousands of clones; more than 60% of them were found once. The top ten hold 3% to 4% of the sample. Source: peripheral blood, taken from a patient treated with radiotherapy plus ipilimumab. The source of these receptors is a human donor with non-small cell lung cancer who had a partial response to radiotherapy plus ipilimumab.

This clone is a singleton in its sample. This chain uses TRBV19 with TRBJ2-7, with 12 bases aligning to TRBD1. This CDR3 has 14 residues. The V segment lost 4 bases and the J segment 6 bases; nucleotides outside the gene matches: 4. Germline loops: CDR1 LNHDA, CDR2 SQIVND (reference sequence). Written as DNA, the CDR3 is TGTGCCAGTAGTACAGGGACAGGGGGCGGCGAGCAGTACTTC. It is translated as CASSTGTGGGEQYF.

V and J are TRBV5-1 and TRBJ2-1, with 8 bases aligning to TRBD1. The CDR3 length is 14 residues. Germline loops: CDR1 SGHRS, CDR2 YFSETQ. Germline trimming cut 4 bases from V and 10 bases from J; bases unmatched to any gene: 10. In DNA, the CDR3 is TGCGCCAGCAGCCCGGAGACAGGGGAAGTCGAGCAGTTCTTC. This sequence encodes CASSPETGEVEQFF.

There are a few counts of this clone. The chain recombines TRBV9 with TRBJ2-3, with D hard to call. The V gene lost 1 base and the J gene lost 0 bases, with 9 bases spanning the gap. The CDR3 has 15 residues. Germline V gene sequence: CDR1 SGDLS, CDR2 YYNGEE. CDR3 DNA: TGTGCCAGCAGCGTATCGTTGACTAGCACAGATACGCAGTATTTT. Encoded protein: CASSVSLTSTDTQYF.

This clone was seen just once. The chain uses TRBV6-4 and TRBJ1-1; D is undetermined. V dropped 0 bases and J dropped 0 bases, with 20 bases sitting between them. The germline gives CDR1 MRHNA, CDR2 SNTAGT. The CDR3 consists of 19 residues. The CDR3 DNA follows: TGTGCCAGCAGTGACTCGAATGAGGGCGAATGGTACATGAACACTGAAGCTTTCTTT. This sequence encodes CASSDSNEGEWYMNTEAFF.

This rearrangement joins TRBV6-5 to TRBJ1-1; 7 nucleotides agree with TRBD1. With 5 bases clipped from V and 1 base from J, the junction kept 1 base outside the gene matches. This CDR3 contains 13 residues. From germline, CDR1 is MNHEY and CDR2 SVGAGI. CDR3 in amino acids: CASSHRGNTEAFF. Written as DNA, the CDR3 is TGTGCCAGCAGTCACAGGGGGAACACTGAAGCTTTCTTT.

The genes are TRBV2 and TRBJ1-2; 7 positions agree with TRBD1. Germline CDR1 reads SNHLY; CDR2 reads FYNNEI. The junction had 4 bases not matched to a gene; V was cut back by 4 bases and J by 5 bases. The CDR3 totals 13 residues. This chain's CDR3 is CASSVQGVYGYTF. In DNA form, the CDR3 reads TGTGCCAGCAGTGTCCAGGGGGTTTATGGCTACACCTTC.

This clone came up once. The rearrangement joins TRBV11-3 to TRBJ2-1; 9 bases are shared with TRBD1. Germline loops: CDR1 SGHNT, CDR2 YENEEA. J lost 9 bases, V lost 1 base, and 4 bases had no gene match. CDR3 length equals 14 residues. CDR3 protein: CASSLGDREGEQFF. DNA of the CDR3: TGTGCCAGCAGCTTAGGGGACAGGGAGGGTGAGCAGTTCTTC.

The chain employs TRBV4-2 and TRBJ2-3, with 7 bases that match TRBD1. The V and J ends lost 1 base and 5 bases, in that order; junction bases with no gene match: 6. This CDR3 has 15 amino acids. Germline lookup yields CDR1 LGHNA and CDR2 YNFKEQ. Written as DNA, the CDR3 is TGTGCCAGCAGCCAAGCAAGGGGGCAGGTAGATACGCAGTATTTT. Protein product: CASSQARGQVDTQYF.

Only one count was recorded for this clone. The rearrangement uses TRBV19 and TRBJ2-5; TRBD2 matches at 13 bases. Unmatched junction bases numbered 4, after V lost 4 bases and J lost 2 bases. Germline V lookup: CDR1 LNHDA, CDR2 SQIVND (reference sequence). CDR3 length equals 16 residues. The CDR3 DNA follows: TGTGCCAGTAGTAGGGGACTAGCGGGGAAACAAGAGACCCAGTACTTC. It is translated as CASSRGLAGKQETQYF.

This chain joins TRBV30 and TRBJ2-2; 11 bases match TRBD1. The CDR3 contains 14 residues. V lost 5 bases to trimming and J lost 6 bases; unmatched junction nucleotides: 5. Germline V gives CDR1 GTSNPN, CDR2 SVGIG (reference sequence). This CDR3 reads CAWAGQGAPGELFF. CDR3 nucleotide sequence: TGTGCCTGGGCCGGACAGGGGGCCCCCGGGGAGCTGTTTTTT.

This chain's CDR3 is CASSPGGNEKLFF. The DNA of the CDR3 is TGTGCCAGCAGTCCGGGGGGTAATGAAAAACTGTTTTTT. This rearrangement joins TRBV6-5 to TRBJ1-4, with D perhaps TRBD1 (5 bases). Germline lookup yields CDR1 MNHEY and CDR2 SVGAGI. V gave up 5 bases and J gave up 4 bases, with 8 bases separating them. This CDR3 contains 13 residues.

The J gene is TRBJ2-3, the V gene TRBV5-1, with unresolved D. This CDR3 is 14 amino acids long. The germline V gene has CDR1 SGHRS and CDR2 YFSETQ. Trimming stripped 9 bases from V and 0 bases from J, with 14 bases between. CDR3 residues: CATSNDTSTDTQYF. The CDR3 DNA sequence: TGCGCCACCAGTAATGACACCAGCACAGATACGCAGTATTTT.

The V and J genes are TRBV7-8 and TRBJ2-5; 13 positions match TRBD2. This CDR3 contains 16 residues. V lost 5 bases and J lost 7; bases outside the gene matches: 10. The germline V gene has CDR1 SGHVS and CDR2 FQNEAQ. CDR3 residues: CASSTRRLAGGGTQYF. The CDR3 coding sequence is TGTGCCAGCAGCACTCGCCGACTAGCGGGGGGCGGGACCCAGTACTTC.

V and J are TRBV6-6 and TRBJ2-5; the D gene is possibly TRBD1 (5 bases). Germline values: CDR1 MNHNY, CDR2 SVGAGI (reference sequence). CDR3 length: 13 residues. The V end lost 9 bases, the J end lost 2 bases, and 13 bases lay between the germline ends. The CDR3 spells CASDNRQQETQYF. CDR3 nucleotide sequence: TGTGCCAGTGATAATCGACAGCAAGAGACCCAGTACTTC.

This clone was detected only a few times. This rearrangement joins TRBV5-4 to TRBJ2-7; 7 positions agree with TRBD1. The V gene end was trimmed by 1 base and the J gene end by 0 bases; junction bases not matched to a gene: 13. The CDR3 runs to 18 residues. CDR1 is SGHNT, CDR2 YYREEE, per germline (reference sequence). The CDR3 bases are TGTGCCAGCAGCTTGTTGGGAGCCGGGACAGATTCCTCCTACGAGCAGTACTTC. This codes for CASSLLGAGTDSSYEQYF.

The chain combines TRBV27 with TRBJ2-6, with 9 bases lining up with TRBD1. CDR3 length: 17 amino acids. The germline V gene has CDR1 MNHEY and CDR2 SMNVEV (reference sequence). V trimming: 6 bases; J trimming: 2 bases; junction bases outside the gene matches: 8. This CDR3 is CASSRGTGYPGANVLTF. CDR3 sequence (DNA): TGTGCCAGCAGCCGAGGGACAGGGTATCCTGGGGCCAACGTCCTGACTTTC. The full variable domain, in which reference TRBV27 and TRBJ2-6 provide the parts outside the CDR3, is EAQVTQNPRYLITVTGKKLTVTCSQNMNHEYMSWYRQDPGLGLRQIYYSMNVEVTDKGDVPEGYKVSRKEKRNFPLILESPSPNQTSLYFCASSRGTGYPGANVLTFGAGSRLTVL.

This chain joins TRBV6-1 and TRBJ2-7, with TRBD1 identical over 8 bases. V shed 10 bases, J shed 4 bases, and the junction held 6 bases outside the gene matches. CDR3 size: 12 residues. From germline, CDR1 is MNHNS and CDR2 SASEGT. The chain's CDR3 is CATQGAVYEQYF. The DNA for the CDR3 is TGTGCCACGCAGGGGGCCGTGTACGAGCAGTACTTC.

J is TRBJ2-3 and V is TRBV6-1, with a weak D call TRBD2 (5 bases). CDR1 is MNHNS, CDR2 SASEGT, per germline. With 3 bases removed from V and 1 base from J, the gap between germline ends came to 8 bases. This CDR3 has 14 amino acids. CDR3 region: CASSDREGTDTQYF. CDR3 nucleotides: TGTGCCAGCAGTGACCGGGAAGGCACAGATACGCAGTATTTT.

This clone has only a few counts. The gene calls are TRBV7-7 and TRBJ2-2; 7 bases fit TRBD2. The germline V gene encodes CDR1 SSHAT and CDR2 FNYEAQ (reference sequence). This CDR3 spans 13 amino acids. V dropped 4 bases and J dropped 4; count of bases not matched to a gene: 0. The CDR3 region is CASSWGGTGELFF. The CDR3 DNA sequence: TGTGCCAGCAGCTGGGGGGGCACCGGGGAGCTGTTTTTT.

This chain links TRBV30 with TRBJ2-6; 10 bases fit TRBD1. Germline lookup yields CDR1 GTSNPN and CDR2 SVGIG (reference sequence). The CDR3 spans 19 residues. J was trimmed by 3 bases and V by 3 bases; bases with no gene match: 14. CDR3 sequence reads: CAWSPLSPGTGDGANVLTF. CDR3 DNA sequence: TGTGCCTGGAGCCCCTTAAGTCCCGGGACAGGGGATGGGGCCAACGTCCTGACTTTC.

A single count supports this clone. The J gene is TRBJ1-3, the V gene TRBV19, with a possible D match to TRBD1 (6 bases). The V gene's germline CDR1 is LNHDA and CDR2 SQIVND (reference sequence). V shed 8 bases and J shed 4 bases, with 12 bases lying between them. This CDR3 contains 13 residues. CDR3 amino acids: CASPDSRGNTIYF. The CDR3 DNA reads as TGTGCCAGTCCGGACAGTCGCGGAAACACCATATATTTT.

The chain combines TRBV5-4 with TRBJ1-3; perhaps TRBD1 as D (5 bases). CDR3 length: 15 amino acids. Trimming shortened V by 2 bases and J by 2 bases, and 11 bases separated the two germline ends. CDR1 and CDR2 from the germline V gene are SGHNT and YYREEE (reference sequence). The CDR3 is CASSFGGTAGNTIYF. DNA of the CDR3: TGTGCCAGCAGCTTTGGGGGGACGGCTGGAAACACCATATATTTT.

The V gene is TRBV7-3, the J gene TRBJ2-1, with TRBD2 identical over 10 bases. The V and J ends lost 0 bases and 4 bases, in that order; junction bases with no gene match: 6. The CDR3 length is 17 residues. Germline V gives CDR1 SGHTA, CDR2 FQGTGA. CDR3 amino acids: CASSLTAAGGPYNEQFF. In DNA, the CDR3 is TGTGCCAGCAGCTTAACGGCAGCGGGGGGGCCTTACAATGAGCAGTTCTTC.

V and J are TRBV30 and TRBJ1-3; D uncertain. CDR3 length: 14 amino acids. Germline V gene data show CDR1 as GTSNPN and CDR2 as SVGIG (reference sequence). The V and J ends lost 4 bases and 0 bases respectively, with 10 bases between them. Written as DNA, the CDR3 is TGTGCCTGGAACGGAGCTTCCTCTGGAAACACCATATATTTT. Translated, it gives CAWNGASSGNTIYF.